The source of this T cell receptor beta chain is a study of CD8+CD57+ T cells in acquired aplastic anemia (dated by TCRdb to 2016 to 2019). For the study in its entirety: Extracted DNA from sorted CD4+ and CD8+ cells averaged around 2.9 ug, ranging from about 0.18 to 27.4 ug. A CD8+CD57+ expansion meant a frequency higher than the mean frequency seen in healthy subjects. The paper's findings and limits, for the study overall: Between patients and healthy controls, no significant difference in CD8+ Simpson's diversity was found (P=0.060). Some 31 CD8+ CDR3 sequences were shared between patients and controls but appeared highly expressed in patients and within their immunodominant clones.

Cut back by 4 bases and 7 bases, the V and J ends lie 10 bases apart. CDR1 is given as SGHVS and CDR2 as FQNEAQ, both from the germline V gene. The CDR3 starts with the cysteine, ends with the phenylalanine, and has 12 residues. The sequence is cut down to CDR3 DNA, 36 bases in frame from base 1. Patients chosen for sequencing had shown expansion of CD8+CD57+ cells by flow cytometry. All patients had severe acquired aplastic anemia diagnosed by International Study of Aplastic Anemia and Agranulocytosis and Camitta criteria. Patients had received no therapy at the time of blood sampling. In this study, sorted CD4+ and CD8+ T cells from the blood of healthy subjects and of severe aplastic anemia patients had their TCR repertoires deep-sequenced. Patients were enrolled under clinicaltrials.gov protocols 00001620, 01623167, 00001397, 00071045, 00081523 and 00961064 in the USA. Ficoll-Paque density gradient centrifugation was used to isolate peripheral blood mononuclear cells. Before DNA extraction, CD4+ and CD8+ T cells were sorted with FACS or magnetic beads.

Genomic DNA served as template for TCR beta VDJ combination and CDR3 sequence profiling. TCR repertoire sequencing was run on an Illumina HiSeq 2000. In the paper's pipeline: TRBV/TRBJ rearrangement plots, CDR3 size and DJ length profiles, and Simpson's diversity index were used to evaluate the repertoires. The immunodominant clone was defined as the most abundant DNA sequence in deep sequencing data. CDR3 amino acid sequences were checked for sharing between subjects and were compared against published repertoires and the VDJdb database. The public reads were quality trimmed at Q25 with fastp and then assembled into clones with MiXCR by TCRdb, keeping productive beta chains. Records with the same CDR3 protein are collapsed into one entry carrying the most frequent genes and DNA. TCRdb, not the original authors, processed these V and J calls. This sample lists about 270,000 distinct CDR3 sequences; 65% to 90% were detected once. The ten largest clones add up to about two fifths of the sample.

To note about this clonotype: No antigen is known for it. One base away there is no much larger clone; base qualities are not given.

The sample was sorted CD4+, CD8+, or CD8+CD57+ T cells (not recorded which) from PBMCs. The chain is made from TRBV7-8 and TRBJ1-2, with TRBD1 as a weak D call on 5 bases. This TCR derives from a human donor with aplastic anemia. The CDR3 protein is CASSSTVSGYTF. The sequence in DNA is TGTGCCAGCAGCTCGACAGTCTCTGGCTACACCTTC.